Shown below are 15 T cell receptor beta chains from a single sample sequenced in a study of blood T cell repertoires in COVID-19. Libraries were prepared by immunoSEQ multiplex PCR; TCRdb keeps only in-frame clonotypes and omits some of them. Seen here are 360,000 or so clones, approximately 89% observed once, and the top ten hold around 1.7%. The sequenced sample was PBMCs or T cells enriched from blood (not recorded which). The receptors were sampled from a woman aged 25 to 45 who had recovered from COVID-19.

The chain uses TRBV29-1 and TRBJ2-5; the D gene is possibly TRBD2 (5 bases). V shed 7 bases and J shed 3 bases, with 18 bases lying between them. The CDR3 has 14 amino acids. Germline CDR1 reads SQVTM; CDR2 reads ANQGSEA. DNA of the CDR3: TGCAGCGCCGACGGTGGGAGAGAGGAAGAGACCCAGTACTTC. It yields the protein CSADGGREEETQYF.

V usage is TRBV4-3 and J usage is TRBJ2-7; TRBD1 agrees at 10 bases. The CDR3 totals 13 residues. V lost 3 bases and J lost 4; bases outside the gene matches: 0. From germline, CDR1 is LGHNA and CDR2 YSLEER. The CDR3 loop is CASSQDRGYEQYF. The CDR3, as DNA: TGCGCCAGCAGCCAGGACAGGGGGTACGAGCAGTACTTC.

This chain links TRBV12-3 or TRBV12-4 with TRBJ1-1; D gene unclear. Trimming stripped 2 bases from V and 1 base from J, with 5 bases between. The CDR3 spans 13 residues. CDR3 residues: CASSLFRNTEAFF. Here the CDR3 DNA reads TGTGCCAGCAGTTTATTCAGGAACACTGAAGCTTTCTTT.

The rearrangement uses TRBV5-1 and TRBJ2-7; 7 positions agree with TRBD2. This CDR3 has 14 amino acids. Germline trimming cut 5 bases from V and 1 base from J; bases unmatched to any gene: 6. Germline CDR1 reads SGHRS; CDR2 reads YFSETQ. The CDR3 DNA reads TGCGCCAGCAGACCCCCGGGGGGATCCTACGAGCAGTACTTC. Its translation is CASRPPGGSYEQYF.

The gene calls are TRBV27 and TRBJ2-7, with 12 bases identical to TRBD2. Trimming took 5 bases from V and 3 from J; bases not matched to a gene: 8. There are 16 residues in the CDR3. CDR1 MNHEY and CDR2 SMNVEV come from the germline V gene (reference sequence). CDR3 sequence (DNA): TGTGCCAGCAGTCGACCGGGACTAGCGGGTCTCTACGAGCAGTACTTC. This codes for CASSRPGLAGLYEQYF.

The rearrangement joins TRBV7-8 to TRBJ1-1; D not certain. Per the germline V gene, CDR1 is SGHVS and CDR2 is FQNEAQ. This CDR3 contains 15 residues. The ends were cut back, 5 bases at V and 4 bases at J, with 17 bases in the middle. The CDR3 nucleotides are TGTGCCAGCAGCCTCGGAGGAGGCACCGGCACTGAAGCTTTCTTT. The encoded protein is CASSLGGGTGTEAFF.

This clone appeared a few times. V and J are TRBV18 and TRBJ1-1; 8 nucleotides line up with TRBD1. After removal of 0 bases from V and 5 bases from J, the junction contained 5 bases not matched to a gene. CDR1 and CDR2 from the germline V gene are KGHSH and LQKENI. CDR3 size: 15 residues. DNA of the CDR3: TGTGCCAGCTCACCACCCGGACAGGGAGGGACTGAAGCTTTCTTT. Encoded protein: CASSPPGQGGTEAFF.

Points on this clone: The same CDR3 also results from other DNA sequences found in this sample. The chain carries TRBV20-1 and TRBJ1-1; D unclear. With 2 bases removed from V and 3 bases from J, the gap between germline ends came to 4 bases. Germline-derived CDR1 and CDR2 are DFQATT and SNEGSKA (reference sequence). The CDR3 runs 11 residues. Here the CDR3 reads CSARSDTEAFF. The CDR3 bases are TGCAGTGCTAGATCGGACACTGAAGCTTTCTTT.

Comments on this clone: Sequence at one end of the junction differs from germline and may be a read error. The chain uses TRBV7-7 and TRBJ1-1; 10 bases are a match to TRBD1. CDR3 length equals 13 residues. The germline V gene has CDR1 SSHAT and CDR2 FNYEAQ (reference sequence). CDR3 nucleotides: TGTGCTAGCAGCACGGACAGGGGGGCTGAAGCTTTCTTT. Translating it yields CASSTDRGAEAFF.

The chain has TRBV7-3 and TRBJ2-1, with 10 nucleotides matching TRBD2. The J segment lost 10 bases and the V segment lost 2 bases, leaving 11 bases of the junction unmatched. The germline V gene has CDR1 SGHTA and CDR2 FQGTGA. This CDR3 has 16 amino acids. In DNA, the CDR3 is TGTGCCAGCAGCTTAGATGGGACTAGCGCCTTTACGGAGCAGTTCTTC. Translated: CASSLDGTSAFTEQFF.

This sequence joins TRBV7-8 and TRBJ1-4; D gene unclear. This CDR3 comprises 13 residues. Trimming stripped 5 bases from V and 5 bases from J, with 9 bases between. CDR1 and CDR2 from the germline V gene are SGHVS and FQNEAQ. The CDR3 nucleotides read TGTGCCAGCAGCCCCCCTTTCAATGAAAAACTGTTTTTT. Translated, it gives CASSPPFNEKLFF.

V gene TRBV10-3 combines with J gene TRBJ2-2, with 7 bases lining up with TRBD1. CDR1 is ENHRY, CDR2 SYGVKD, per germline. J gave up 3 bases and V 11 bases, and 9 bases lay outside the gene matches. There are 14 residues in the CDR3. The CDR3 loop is CAAAGDRDTGELFF. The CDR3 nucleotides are TGTGCCGCAGCTGGAGACAGGGACACCGGGGAGCTGTTTTTT.

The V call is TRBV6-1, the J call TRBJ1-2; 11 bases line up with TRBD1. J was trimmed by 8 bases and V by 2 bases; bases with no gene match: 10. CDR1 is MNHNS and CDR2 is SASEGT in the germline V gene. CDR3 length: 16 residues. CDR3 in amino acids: CASSESPRTGGRGYTF. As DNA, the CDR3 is TGTGCCAGCAGTGAATCCCCACGGACAGGGGGCCGGGGCTACACCTTC.

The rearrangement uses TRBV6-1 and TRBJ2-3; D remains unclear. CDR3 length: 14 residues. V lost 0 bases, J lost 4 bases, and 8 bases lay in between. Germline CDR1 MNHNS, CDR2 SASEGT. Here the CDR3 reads CASSEAPGPDTQYF. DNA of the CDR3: TGTGCCAGCAGTGAAGCACCGGGTCCAGATACGCAGTATTTT.

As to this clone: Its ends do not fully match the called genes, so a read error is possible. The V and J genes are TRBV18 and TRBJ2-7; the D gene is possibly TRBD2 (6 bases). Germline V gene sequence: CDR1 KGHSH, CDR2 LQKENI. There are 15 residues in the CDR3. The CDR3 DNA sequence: TGTGCCAGCACACCCGGGAGCGGCACTATGGGCGAGCAGTACTTC. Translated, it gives CASTPGSGTMGEQYF.